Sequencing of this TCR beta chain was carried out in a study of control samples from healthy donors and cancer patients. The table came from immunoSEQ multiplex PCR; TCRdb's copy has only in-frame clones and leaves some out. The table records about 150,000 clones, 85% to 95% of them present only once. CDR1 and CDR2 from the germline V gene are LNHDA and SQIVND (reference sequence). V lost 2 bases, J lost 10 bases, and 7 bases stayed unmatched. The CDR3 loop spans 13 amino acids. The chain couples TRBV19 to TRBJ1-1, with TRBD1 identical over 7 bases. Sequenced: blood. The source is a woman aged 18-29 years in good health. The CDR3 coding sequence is TGTGCCAGTAGTATACAGGGGGGTATTGGAGCTTTCTTT. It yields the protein CASSIQGGIGAFF.